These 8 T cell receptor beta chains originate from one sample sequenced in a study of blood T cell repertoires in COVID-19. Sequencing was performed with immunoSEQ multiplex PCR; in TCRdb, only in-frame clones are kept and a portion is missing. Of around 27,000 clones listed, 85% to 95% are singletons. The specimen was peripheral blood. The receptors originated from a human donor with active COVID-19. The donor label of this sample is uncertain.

The CDR3 here is CAISGGQGASAFF. The CDR3 bases are TGTGCCATCAGTGGAGGACAGGGGGCATCGGCTTTCTTT. V gene TRBV10-3 combines with J gene TRBJ1-1, with 11 nucleotides matching TRBD1. The CDR3 is 13 amino acids. V lost 4 bases to trimming and J lost 11 bases; unmatched junction nucleotides: 6. Looked up from germline, CDR1 is ENHRY and CDR2 is SYGVKD.

The CDR3 loop is CASSQPLAGVETQYF. The CDR3 coding sequence is TGTGCCAGCAGCCAACCACTAGCGGGAGTTGAGACCCAGTACTTC. The gene calls are TRBV3-1 (or the pseudogene TRBV3-2) and TRBJ2-5; 11 nucleotides line up with TRBD2. V lost 2 bases to trimming and J lost 5 bases; unmatched junction nucleotides: 4. This CDR3 spans 15 amino acids. Germline loops: CDR1 LGHDT, CDR2 YNNKEL (reference sequence).

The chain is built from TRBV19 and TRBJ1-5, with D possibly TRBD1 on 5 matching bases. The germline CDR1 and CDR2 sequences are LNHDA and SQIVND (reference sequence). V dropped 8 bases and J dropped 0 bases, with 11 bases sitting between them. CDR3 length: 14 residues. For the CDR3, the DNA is TGTGCCAGTTCCAAGGGGAATAGCAATCAGCCCCAGCATTTT. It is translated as CASSKGNSNQPQHF.

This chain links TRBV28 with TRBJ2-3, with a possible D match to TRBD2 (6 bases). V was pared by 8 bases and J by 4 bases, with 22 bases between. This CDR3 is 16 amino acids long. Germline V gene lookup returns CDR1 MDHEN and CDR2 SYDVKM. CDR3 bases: TGTGCCAGCGGGGACCTAACGGGAGCTCATCCAGATACGCAGTATTTT. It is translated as CASGDLTGAHPDTQYF.

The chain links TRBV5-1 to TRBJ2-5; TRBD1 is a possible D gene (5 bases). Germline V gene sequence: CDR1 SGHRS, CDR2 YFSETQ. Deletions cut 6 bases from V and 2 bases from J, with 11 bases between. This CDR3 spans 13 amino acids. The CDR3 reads CASKTAPQETQYF. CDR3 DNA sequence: TGCGCCAGCAAGACAGCTCCACAAGAGACCCAGTACTTC.

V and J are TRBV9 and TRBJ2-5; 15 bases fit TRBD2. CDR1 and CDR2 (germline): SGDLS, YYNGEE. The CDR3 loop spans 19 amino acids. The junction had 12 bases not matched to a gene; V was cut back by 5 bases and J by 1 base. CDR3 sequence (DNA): TGTGCCAGCAGTGAGGACCCGGGACTAGCGGGAGGACTCCAAGAGACCCAGTACTTC. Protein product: CASSEDPGLAGGLQETQYF.

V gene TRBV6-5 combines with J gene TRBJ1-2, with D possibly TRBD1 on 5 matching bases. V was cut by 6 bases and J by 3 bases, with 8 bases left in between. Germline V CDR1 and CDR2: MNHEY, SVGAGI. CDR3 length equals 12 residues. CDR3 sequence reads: CASRVGDYGYTF. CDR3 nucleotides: TGTGCCAGCAGGGTAGGGGACTATGGCTACACCTTC.

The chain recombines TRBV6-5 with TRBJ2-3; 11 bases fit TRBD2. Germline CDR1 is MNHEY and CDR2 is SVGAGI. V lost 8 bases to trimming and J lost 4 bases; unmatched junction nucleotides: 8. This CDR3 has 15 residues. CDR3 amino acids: CASGSGRAFADTQYF. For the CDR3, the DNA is TGTGCCAGCGGTAGCGGGAGGGCCTTCGCAGATACGCAGTATTTT.